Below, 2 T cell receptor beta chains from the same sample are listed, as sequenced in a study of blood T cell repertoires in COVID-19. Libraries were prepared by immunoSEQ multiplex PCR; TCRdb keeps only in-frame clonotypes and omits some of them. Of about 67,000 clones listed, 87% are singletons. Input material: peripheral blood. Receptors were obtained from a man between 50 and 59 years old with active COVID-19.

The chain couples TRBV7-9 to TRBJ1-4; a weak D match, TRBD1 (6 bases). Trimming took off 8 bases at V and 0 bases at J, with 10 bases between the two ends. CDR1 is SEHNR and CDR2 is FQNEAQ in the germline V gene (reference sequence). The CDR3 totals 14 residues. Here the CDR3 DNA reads TGTGCCAGCCGAAGGACAGCAACTAATGAAAAACTGTTTTTT. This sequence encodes CASRRTATNEKLFF.

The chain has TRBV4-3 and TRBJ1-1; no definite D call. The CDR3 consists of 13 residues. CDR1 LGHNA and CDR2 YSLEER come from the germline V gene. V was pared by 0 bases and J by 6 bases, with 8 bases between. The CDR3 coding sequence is TGCGCCAGCAGCCAAGATTGGCAGTCTGAAGCTTTCTTT. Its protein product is CASSQDWQSEAFF.